The present T cell receptor beta chain was sequenced within a study of radiotherapy plus CTLA-4 blockade in lung cancer. Study details: Disease control was achieved by over 30% of patients, and objective responses by 15% to 20%.

Only in-frame clones appear in the TCRdb table, and some are missing; sequencing was by immunoSEQ multiplex PCR. The sample shows more than 60,000 clones, roughly four fifths of them seen only once. CDR1 and CDR2 (germline): MGHDK, SYGVNS. The CDR3 spans 17 residues. J lost 3 bases, V lost 1 base, and 8 bases had no gene match. Findings and caveats of the study: In blood, tumor-derived TCR clones expanded after radiotherapy plus ipilimumab. Early clonal dynamics of blood T cells, together with interferon-beta, were reported as the best response predictor.

People whose metastatic non-small-cell lung cancer was chemo-refractory got focal radiation along with CTLA-4 blockade by ipilimumab. About this clone: Antigen specificity is unknown.

The starting material was peripheral blood, obtained from a patient treated with radiotherapy plus ipilimumab. The sequence came from a human donor with non-small cell lung cancer who had a complete response to radiotherapy plus ipilimumab. J is TRBJ2-1 and V is TRBV25-1; 8 nucleotides line up with TRBD1. The DNA of the CDR3 is TGTGCCAGCAGTGAATTAGGGGACAGGCGTTACTACAATGAGCAGTTCTTC. Amino acids: CASSELGDRRYYNEQFF.